Listed below are T cell receptor beta chains from one sample, sequenced in a study of blood T cell repertoires in COVID-19. The repertoire was sequenced with immunoSEQ multiplex PCR; TCRdb's copy has only in-frame clones and lacks some. The sample carries about 150,000 clones, approximately 85% recorded once. Sequenced material: peripheral blood. Every receptor here comes from a woman aged 55-70 years with COVID-19, enrolled during active disease. The CDR3 runs from the conserved cysteine through the conserved F or W. D genes are given only for firm matches. For some rows the clone size is stated as once, few or many, or as a class when expanded; others skip it.

-	TRBV10-3	TRBD2	TRBJ2-5	CAISETWTSGLEETQYF	TGTGCCATCAGTGAGACGTGGACTAGCGGGTTGGAAGAGACCCAGTACTTC
-	TRBV5-1	TRBD1	TRBJ2-1	CASSWTGLNEQFF	TGCGCCAGCAGCTGGACAGGGCTTAATGAGCAGTTCTTC
few	TRBV19	-	TRBJ1-1	CASSIGTRENTEAFF	TGTGCCAGTAGTATCGGGACAAGGGAGAACACTGAAGCTTTCTTT
-	TRBV5-6	TRBD1	TRBJ1-6	CASSWEVTGSNSPLHF	TGTGCCAGCAGCTGGGAGGTGACAGGGTCTAATTCACCCCTCCACTTT
-	TRBV5-1	TRBD1	TRBJ1-6	CASSLSPGQGAYSPLHF	TGCGCCAGCAGCTTGTCCCCCGGACAGGGCGCGTATTCACCCCTCCACTTT
-	TRBV30	-	TRBJ1-3	CAWSAGGYSGNTIYF	TGTGCCTGGAGTGCGGGGGGATACTCTGGAAACACCATATATTTT
-	TRBV6-1	-	TRBJ1-6	CASSEPRQSPLHF	TGTGCCAGCAGTGAACCACGACAGTCACCCCTCCACTTT
-	TRBV5-1	TRBD1	TRBJ2-6	CASSPGGVGYGANVLTF	TGCGCCAGCAGTCCAGGGGGCGTGGGTTATGGGGCCAACGTCCTGACTTTC
few	TRBV11-2	-	TRBJ2-1	CASSRQTTAYNEQFF	TGTGCCAGCAGCCGACAAACGACAGCTTACAATGAGCAGTTCTTC
-	TRBV6-5	-	TRBJ2-7	CASSPLPGYEQYF	TGTGCCAGCAGTCCTCTACCGGGGTACGAGCAGTACTTC
-	TRBV19	TRBD1	TRBJ1-5	CASRGPGQGPHANHPNQPQHF	TGTGCCAGCCGGGGGCCGGGACAGGGTCCTCACGCCAATCATCCGAATCAGCCCCAGCATTTT
-	TRBV10-2	-	TRBJ1-5	CASSEGGRGPNQPQHF	TGCGCCAGCAGTGAAGGCGGGCGCGGGCCTAATCAGCCCCAGCATTTT
-	TRBV12-3/TRBV12-4	-	TRBJ2-2	CASSFLGELFF	TGTGCCAGCAGTTTCCTGGGGGAGCTGTTTTTT
-	TRBV3-1/TRBV3-2	-	TRBJ2-1	CASSQRSQYQFF	TGTGCCAGCAGCCAAAGGAGTCAATACCAGTTCTTC
-	TRBV2	-	TRBJ2-5	CASSELPGGLMETQYF	TGTGCCAGCAGTGAACTCCCTGGAGGCCTCATGGAGACCCAGTACTTC
-	TRBV11-2	-	TRBJ2-1	CAIQLAKHNEQFF	TGTGCCATTCAACTCGCCAAACACAATGAGCAGTTCTTC
once	TRBV5-1	TRBD2	TRBJ2-5	CASSRLGLLAETQYF	TGCGCCAGCAGCCGATTGGGACTATTGGCAGAGACCCAGTACTTC
-	TRBV7-9	-	TRBJ2-4	CASSQRQIPKNIQYF	TGTGCCAGCAGCCAACGACAGATACCCAAAAACATTCAGTACTTC
-	TRBV13	-	TRBJ1-2	CASSLGPSGYTF	TGTGCCAGCAGCTTAGGCCCGAGTGGCTACACCTTC
-	TRBV3-1/TRBV3-2	-	TRBJ1-1	CASGNRERRTLNTEAFF	TGTGCCTCTGGGAACAGGGAGAGGAGGACTCTGAACACTGAAGCTTTCTTT
once	TRBV29-1	-	TRBJ1-3	CSVDTGSGNTIYF	TGCAGCGTTGACACAGGGTCTGGAAACACCATATATTTT
-	TRBV12-3/TRBV12-4	-	TRBJ2-5	CASRISGQETQYF	TGTGCCAGCAGGATTAGCGGACAAGAGACCCAGTACTTC
-	TRBV19	TRBD1	TRBJ2-7	CASRPGQNSYEQYF	TGTGCCAGTAGGCCGGGACAGAACTCCTACGAGCAGTACTTC